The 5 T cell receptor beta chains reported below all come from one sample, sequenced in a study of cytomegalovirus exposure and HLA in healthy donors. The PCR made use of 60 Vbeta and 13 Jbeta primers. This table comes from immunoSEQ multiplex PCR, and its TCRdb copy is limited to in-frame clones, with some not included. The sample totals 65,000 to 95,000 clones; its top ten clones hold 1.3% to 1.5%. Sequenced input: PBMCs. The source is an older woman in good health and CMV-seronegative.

DNA for the CDR3: TGTGCCAGCAGCCTGAAAAGTGACAGGGCATCCTACGAGCAGTACTTC. It codes for CASSLKSDRASYEQYF. V gene TRBV9 combines with J gene TRBJ2-7, with TRBD1 matching 7 bases. The CDR3 spans 16 residues. Trimming removed 4 bases from V and 1 base from J; junction bases left unmatched: 11. CDR1 and CDR2 from the germline V gene are SGDLS and YYNGEE.

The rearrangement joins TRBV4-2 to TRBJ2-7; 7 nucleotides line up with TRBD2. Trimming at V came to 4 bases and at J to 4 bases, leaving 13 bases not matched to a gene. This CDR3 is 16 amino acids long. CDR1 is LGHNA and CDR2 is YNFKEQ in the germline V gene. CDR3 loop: CASSPGTQREKYEQYF. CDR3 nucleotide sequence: TGTGCCAGCAGCCCCGGTACCCAGCGGGAAAAGTACGAGCAGTACTTC.

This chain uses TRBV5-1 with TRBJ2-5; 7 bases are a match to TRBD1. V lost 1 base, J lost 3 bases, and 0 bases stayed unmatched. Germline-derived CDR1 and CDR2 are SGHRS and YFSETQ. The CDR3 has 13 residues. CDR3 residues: CASSLTGEETQYF. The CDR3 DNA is TGCGCCAGCAGCTTGACAGGGGAAGAGACCCAGTACTTC. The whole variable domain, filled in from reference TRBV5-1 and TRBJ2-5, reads KAGVTQTPRYLIKTRGQQVTLSCSPISGHRSVSWYQQTPGQGLQFLFEYFSETQRNKGNFPGRFSGRQFSNSRSEMNVSTLELGDSALYLCASSLTGEETQYFGPGTRLLVL.

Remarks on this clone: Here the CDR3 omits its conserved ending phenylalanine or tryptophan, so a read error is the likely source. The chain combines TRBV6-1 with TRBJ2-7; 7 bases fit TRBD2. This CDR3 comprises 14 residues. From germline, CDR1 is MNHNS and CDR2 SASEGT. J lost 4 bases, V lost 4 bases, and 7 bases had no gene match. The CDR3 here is CASSVREVEYEQYL. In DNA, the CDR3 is TGTGCCAGCAGTGTCCGGGAGGTAGAATACGAGCAGTACCTC.

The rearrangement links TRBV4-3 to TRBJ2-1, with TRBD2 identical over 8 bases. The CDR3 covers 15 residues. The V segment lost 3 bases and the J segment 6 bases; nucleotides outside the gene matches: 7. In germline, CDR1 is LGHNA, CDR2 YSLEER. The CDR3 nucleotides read TGCGCCAGCAGCCATGTCCCGGGACTAGTCAATGAGCAGTTCTTC. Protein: CASSHVPGLVNEQFF.